A single sample is the source of the 29 T cell receptor beta chains below, sequenced in a study of post-analysis software for immune sequencing data. No antigen has been assigned to these receptors. Prepared TCR beta cDNA libraries contained unique molecular identifiers. From the PCR reads, TCRdb called clonotypes with MiXCR, one entry per CDR3 protein. The table includes over 700,000 distinct CDR3 sequences, about 32% detected once. General study points: Elevated frequency relative to controls characterized roughly 5 TRBV segments in patients, TRBV5-6, TRBV5-1 and TRBV20-1 among them.

Input material: blood. These TCRs come from a girl aged 5-17 years with multiple sclerosis.

This clonotype was seen more than once but under ten times. The genes are TRBV24-1 and TRBJ2-5; TRBD2 aligns across 12 bases. V dropped 4 bases and J dropped 5; count of bases not matched to a gene: 4. Germline loops: CDR1 KGHDR, CDR2 SFDVKD. The CDR3 runs to 15 residues. CDR3 sequence (DNA): TGTGCCACCAGTGAGACTAGCGGGGGTTCGGAGACCCAGTACTTC. Protein: CATSETSGGSETQYF.

This clonotype was detected only a few times. V usage is TRBV29-1 and J usage is TRBJ2-4; TRBD1 is a possible D gene (6 bases). The V gene lost 5 bases and the J gene lost 0 bases, with 14 bases spanning the gap. CDR3 length: 15 amino acids. Germline V gene sequence: CDR1 SQVTM, CDR2 ANQGSEA. The CDR3 here is CSVLYRDLAKNIQYF. The CDR3 bases are TGCAGCGTTCTCTACAGGGACCTAGCCAAAAACATTCAGTACTTC. The full variable domain, in which reference TRBV29-1 and TRBJ2-4 provide the parts outside the CDR3, is SAVISQKPSRDICQRGTSLTIQCQVDSQVTMMFWYRQQPGQSLTLIATANQGSEATYESGFVIDKFPISRPNLTFSTLTVSNMSPEDSSIYLCSVLYRDLAKNIQYFGAGTRLSVL.

J is TRBJ2-1 and V is TRBV9, with a tentative D call TRBD1 (5 bases). Looked up from germline, CDR1 is SGDLS and CDR2 is YYNGEE. V lost 0 bases and J lost 10, with 23 bases in between. The CDR3 sequence is 17 residues long. CDR3 nucleotide sequence: TGTGCCAGCAGCGTAGGTGGTTGGGGCCTTCACTCCTACGAGCAGTTCTTC. Translated, it gives CASSVGGWGLHSYEQFF.

This sequence joins TRBV29-1 and TRBJ1-1; D possibly corresponds to TRBD1 (5 bases). Trimming removed 4 bases from V and 0 bases from J, with 9 bases in between. In germline, CDR1 is SQVTM, CDR2 ANQGSEA. The CDR3 covers 13 residues. The DNA of the CDR3 is TGCAGCGTTGCGAGACAGCTGAACACTGAAGCTTTCTTT. Protein product: CSVARQLNTEAFF.

The table lists this clonotype with a few counts. The chain couples TRBV2 to TRBJ2-3; possibly TRBD2 for D (5 bases). The length of the CDR3 is 13 residues. Trimming removed 5 bases from V and 6 bases from J, with 12 bases in between. Germline lookup yields CDR1 SNHLY and CDR2 FYNNEI. The CDR3, as DNA: TGTGCCAGCAGTCGTAAGGACTTGGATACGCAGTATTTT. Its protein is CASSRKDLDTQYF. The full variable domain, rest sourced from reference TRBV2 and TRBJ2-3, is EPEVTQTPSHQVTQMGQEVILRCVPISNHLYFYWYRQILGQKVEFLVSFYNNEISEKSEIFDDQFSVERPDGSNFTLKIRSTKLEDSAMYFCASSRKDLDTQYFGPGTRLTVL.

V is TRBV6-5 and J is TRBJ2-7; weak D call: TRBD1 (6 bases). Between the trimmed V and J ends, which lost 3 bases and 2 bases, there was a span of 11 bases. Germline CDR1 and CDR2: MNHEY and SVGAGI. The CDR3 covers 14 residues. The CDR3 here is CASSYTGSAYEQYF. The CDR3 coding sequence is TGTGCCAGCAGTTATACAGGGTCGGCCTACGAGCAGTACTTC.

V gene TRBV12-3 or TRBV12-4 combines with J gene TRBJ2-7, with TRBD1 identical over 9 bases. J gave up 5 bases and V 5 bases, and 7 bases lay outside the gene matches. This CDR3 is 14 amino acids long. In nucleotides, the CDR3 is TGTGCCAGCAGTGCGGGACAGGGATCCAACGAGCAGTACTTC. Residues: CASSAGQGSNEQYF.

The chain combines TRBV6-1 with TRBJ2-7, with D possibly matching TRBD2 (6 bases). Trimming removed 4 bases at V and 0 bases at J, with 10 bases between. CDR1 MNHNS and CDR2 SASEGT come from the germline V gene. The CDR3 sequence is 14 residues long. CDR3 amino acids: CASSAFGSSYEQYF. The CDR3 nucleotides are TGTGCCAGCAGTGCCTTCGGGAGCTCCTACGAGCAGTACTTC.

The genes are TRBV9 and TRBJ1-1, with D tentatively TRBD1 (6 bases). The CDR3 has 15 residues. Per germline, CDR1 SGDLS and CDR2 YYNGEE. Trimming removed 2 bases from V and 0 bases from J, with 11 bases in between. CDR3 sequence reads: CASSVTGSMNTEAFF. The DNA for the CDR3 is TGTGCCAGCAGCGTCACAGGGTCCATGAACACTGAAGCTTTCTTT.

In its sample, this clonotype was seen a few times. The chain uses TRBV7-2 and TRBJ2-1, with 7 bases identical to TRBD1. V lost 1 base and J lost 0; bases outside the gene matches: 15. The length of the CDR3 is 20 residues. Germline loops: CDR1 SGHTA, CDR2 FQGNSA. CDR3 sequence reads: CASSLDQGQSPASSYNEQFF. CDR3 in DNA: TGTGCCAGCAGCTTAGATCAGGGACAGTCGCCGGCCAGCTCCTACAATGAGCAGTTCTTC.

The CDR3 spells CASSYPDRGPTVVVGLAFF. CDR3 DNA: TGTGCCAGCAGTTATCCCGACAGGGGGCCAACGGTCGTGGTAGGATTGGCTTTCTTT. This chain links TRBV6-5 with TRBJ1-1, with 10 bases fitting TRBD1. Trimming cost V 3 bases and J 11 bases; bases outside gene matches: 24. The CDR3 sequence is 19 residues long. CDR1 is MNHEY and CDR2 is SVGAGI in the germline V gene.

Ten or more counts support this clonotype. The V gene is TRBV7-9, the J gene TRBJ2-5; D remains ambiguous. The length of the CDR3 is 12 residues. V gave up 1 base and J gave up 5 bases, with 5 bases separating them. Germline CDR1 and CDR2: SEHNR and FQNEAQ (reference sequence). The CDR3: CASSLGDETQYF. CDR3 in DNA: TGTGCCAGCAGCTTAGGGGATGAGACCCAGTACTTC.

This clonotype was observed a few times. The chain combines TRBV28 with TRBJ2-7, with D possibly TRBD1 on 5 matching bases. Germline V gives CDR1 MDHEN, CDR2 SYDVKM. The CDR3 spans 17 residues. V was clipped by 5 bases and J by 0 bases, with 20 bases between them. Here the CDR3 DNA reads TGTGCCAGCAGTCCTCTGCCAGGGTTAGGATCCTCCTACGAGCAGTACTTC. Translating gives CASSPLPGLGSSYEQYF.

This clonotype has only a few counts. The chain recombines TRBV5-5 with TRBJ2-3; 12 bases match TRBD2. Trimming at V came to 4 bases and at J to 0 bases, leaving 9 bases not matched to a gene. Germline V gene lookup returns CDR1 SGHKS and CDR2 YYEKEE (reference sequence). The CDR3 runs to 18 residues. CDR3 in amino acids: CASSLGLAGQLSTDTQYF. Written as DNA, the CDR3 is TGTGCCAGCAGCCTCGGACTAGCGGGACAACTTAGCACAGATACGCAGTATTTT.

The chain is built from TRBV18 and TRBJ2-1; 9 bases match TRBD2. Trimming removed 1 base from V and 6 bases from J; junction bases left unmatched: 7. CDR1 KGHSH and CDR2 LQKENI come from the germline V gene. There are 16 residues in the CDR3. The CDR3 protein is CASSPRLAVEGNEQFF. The CDR3 region has the DNA TGTGCCAGCTCACCACGACTAGCGGTCGAGGGCAATGAGCAGTTCTTC.

This clonotype has just a few counts. The CDR3 sequence: CASGSRGTRSPPQHF. CDR3 DNA: TGTGCCAGCGGCAGTCGGGGGACGAGGAGCCCGCCCCAGCATTTT. The gene calls are TRBV27 and TRBJ1-5, with TRBD1 as a possible D gene (5 bases). Trimming took off 8 bases at V and 9 bases at J, with 23 bases between the two ends. Germline loops: CDR1 MNHEY, CDR2 SMNVEV (reference sequence). The CDR3 spans 15 residues.

V is TRBV29-1 and J is TRBJ2-4, with TRBD1 matching over 7 bases. CDR3 length equals 13 residues. Germline V gene sequence: CDR1 SQVTM, CDR2 ANQGSEA. After removal of 5 bases from V and 1 base from J, the junction contained 2 bases not matched to a gene. The CDR3 is CSVQGDAKNIQYF. The CDR3, as DNA: TGCAGCGTTCAGGGGGACGCCAAAAACATTCAGTACTTC. The full variable domain, rest sourced from reference TRBV29-1 and TRBJ2-4, is SAVISQKPSRDICQRGTSLTIQCQVDSQVTMMFWYRQQPGQSLTLIATANQGSEATYESGFVIDKFPISRPNLTFSTLTVSNMSPEDSSIYLCSVQGDAKNIQYFGAGTRLSVL.

This sequence joins TRBV25-1 and TRBJ2-7, with a weak D call TRBD2 (6 bases). Germline V lookup: CDR1 MGHDK, CDR2 SYGVNS. V was cut by 3 bases and J by 9 bases, with 24 bases left in between. CDR3 size: 16 residues. For the CDR3, the DNA is TGTGCCAGCAGTGAGGAGGGGACTGAGGACGACCCTGGGCAGTACTTC. It translates to CASSEEGTEDDPGQYF.

The chain's CDR3 is CASSQHQGKTADTQYF. CDR3 DNA sequence: TGCGCCAGCAGCCAGCACCAGGGAAAAACGGCAGATACGCAGTATTTT. This chain connects TRBV4-3 to TRBJ2-3, with D possibly TRBD1 on 5 matching bases. Trimming removed 3 bases from V and 4 bases from J, with 17 bases in between. This CDR3 comprises 16 residues. Germline V gene data show CDR1 as LGHNA and CDR2 as YSLEER.

V and J are TRBV5-6 and TRBJ2-3, with a possible D match to TRBD2 (5 bases). The CDR3 totals 18 residues. V lost 1 base to trimming and J lost 3 bases, with 21 bases between them. Germline values: CDR1 SGHDT, CDR2 YYEEEE. CDR3 loop: CASSLTSGRFSRTDTQYF. In nucleotides, the CDR3 is TGTGCCAGCAGCTTGACAAGCGGAAGGTTCTCTAGGACAGATACGCAGTATTTT.

V is TRBV11-2 and J is TRBJ2-5, with unresolved D. This CDR3 has 12 amino acids. The germline V and J ends were trimmed by 4 bases and 9 bases, with 12 bases remaining between them. Per the germline V gene, CDR1 is SGHAT and CDR2 is FQNNGV. CDR3 DNA: TGTGCCAGCAGCTCCGGAGAAGTTTCCCAGTACTTC. Translated: CASSSGEVSQYF.

Only a few counts were recorded for this clonotype. The genes are TRBV7-9 and TRBJ2-7; D possibly matches TRBD1 or TRBD2 (5 bases each). V lost 1 base and J 2 bases, leaving 9 bases between the germline ends. CDR1 SEHNR and CDR2 FQNEAQ come from the germline V gene (reference sequence). The CDR3 is 14 residues long. The CDR3 loop reads CASSLGDGAYEQYF. The CDR3, as DNA: TGTGCCAGCAGCTTAGGGGACGGCGCCTACGAGCAGTACTTC.

This clonotype was counted only a few times. This chain joins TRBV9 and TRBJ2-3; 11 nucleotides match TRBD2. The CDR3 totals 16 residues. The V gene's germline CDR1 is SGDLS and CDR2 YYNGEE. The ends lost 2 bases at V and 1 base at J; junction bases unmatched: 3. The CDR3 here is CASSVMTSGGTDTQYF. In DNA, the CDR3 is TGTGCCAGCAGCGTGATGACTAGCGGGGGCACAGATACGCAGTATTTT.

This clonotype came up a few times. The CDR3 is CSARSSGSGDTQYF. In DNA form, the CDR3 reads TGCAGTGCTAGATCTAGCGGGTCGGGGGATACGCAGTATTTT. The chain employs TRBV20-1 and TRBJ2-3; 8 bases map to TRBD2. Germline CDR1 reads DFQATT; CDR2 reads SNEGSKA (reference sequence). This CDR3 is built from 14 residues. J lost 6 bases, V lost 2 bases, and 7 bases had no gene match.

This clonotype came up a few times. The chain joins TRBV5-1 to TRBJ2-4, with a possible D match to TRBD1 (5 bases). The CDR3 loop spans 15 amino acids. Trimming shortened V by 2 bases and J by 5 bases, and 14 bases separated the two germline ends. Germline V CDR1 and CDR2: SGHRS, YFSETQ. CDR3 DNA sequence: TGCGCCAGCAGCTTCGAAGGGGCAGAGGAAAACATTCAGTACTTC. It codes for CASSFEGAEENIQYF. Full variable domain (remainder filled in from reference TRBV5-1 and TRBJ2-4): KAGVTQTPRYLIKTRGQQVTLSCSPISGHRSVSWYQQTPGQGLQFLFEYFSETQRNKGNFPGRFSGRQFSNSRSEMNVSTLELGDSALYLCASSFEGAEENIQYFGAGTRLSVL.

This clonotype was seen a few times. The chain recombines TRBV20-1 with TRBJ1-5; D gene ambiguous. CDR3 length equals 13 residues. Trimming took 3 bases from V and 0 from J, leaving 6 bases between them. Germline-derived CDR1 and CDR2 are DFQATT and SNEGSKA (reference sequence). In DNA form, the CDR3 reads TGCAGTGCTAGCCGGGATAGCAATCAGCCCCAGCATTTT. Its translation is CSASRDSNQPQHF.

V usage is TRBV20-1 and J usage is TRBJ2-2, with a weak D call TRBD1 (5 bases). Germline V lookup: CDR1 DFQATT, CDR2 SNEGSKA (reference sequence). The CDR3 runs to 16 residues. The V end was cut by 0 bases, the J end by 0 bases, with 11 bases between. The CDR3 bases are TGCAGTGCTAGAGAGGCCAGGGCCTCGAACACCGGGGAGCTGTTTTTT. Amino acids: CSAREARASNTGELFF.

V gene TRBV29-1 combines with J gene TRBJ1-1, with a possible D match to TRBD1 (6 bases). Per the germline V gene, CDR1 is SQVTM and CDR2 is ANQGSEA. The CDR3 covers 12 residues. The V end was cut by 6 bases, the J end by 3 bases, with 11 bases between. CDR3 sequence (DNA): TGCAGCGTGGGGGGGCGCGACACTGAAGCTTTCTTT. It yields the protein CSVGGRDTEAFF.

This clonotype was counted only a few times. The chain uses TRBV27 and TRBJ1-6; D remains unclear. The V end lost 8 bases, the J end lost 10 bases, and 18 bases lay between the germline ends. This CDR3 has 14 amino acids. The V gene's germline CDR1 is MNHEY and CDR2 SMNVEV (reference sequence). CDR3 sequence: CASFGGGFGSPLHF. The DNA of the CDR3 is TGTGCCAGCTTTGGAGGTGGATTTGGGTCACCCCTCCACTTT.